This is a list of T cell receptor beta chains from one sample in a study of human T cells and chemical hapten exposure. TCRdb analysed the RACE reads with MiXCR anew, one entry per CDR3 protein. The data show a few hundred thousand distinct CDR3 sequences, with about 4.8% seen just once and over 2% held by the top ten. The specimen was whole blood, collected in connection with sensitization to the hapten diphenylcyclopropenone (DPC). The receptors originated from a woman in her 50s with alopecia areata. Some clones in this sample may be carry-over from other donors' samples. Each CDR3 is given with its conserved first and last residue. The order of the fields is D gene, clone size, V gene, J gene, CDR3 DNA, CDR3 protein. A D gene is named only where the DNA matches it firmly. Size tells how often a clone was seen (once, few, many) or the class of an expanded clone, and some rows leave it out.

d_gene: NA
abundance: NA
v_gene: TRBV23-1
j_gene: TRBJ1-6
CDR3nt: TGCGCCAGCAGTCAGAGAAGGGGCTTATATAATTCACCCCTCCACTTT
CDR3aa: CASSQRRGLYNSPLHF

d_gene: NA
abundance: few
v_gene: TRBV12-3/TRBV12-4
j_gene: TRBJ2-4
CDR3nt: TGTGCCAGCACTTTAGGGGGAGCCAAAAACATTCAGTACTTC
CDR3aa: CASTLGGAKNIQYF

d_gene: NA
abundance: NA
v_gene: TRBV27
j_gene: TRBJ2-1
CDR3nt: TGTGCCAGCAGCCTCTACTTAAATCTAGCCAAAAACATTCAGTTCTTC
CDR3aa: CASSLYLNLAKNIQFF

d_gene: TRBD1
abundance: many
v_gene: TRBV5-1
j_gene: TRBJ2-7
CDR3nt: TGCGCCAGCAGCGGCGGGGGGACAGGGGCCTACGAGCAGTACTTC
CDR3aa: CASSGGGTGAYEQYF

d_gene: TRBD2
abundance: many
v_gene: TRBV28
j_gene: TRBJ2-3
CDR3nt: TGTGCCAGCAGTTTATTCCTAGCGGGAGGAACTAGCACAGATACGCAGTATTTT
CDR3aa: CASSLFLAGGTSTDTQYF

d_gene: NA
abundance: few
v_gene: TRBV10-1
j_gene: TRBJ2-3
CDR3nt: TGCGCCAGCAGTGAGTCAAGCGGTAGCACAGATACGCAGTATTTT
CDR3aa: CASSESSGSTDTQYF

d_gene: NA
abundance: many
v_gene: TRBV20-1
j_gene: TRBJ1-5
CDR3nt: TGCAGTGCTATAGGGGGAGGTCAGCCCCAGCATTTT
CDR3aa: CSAIGGGQPQHF

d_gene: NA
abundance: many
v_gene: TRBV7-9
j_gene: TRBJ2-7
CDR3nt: TGTGCCAGCAGCTGGCCCGGGACGGATTCCTACGAGCAGTACTTC
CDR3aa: CASSWPGTDSYEQYF

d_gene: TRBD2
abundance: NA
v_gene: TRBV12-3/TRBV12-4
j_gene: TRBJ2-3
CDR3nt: TGTGCCAGCACCCCATCGGCTAGCGGGGATCCCACAGATACGCAGTATTTT
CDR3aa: CASTPSASGDPTDTQYF

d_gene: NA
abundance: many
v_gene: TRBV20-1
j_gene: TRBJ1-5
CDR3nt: TGCAGTGCTAAGGTATCCGTTAACAGCAATCAGCCCCAGCATTTT
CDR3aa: CSAKVSVNSNQPQHF

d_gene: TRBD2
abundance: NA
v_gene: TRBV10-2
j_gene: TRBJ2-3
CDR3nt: TGCGCCAGCAGTGTGCGTGGGCTAGCGGGGGGGGGAATGACAGATACGCAGTATTTT
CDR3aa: CASSVRGLAGGGMTDTQYF

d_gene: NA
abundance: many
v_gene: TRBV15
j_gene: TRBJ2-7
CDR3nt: TGTGCCACCAGCAGAGTCGATTACGAGCAGTACTTC
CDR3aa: CATSRVDYEQYF

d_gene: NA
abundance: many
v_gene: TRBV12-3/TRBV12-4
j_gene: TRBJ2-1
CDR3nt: TGTGCCAGCAGCCCAAGGGGAAGCCCTCCCTACAATGAGCAGTTCTTC
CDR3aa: CASSPRGSPPYNEQFF

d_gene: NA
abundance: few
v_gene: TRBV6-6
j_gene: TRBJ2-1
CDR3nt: TGTGCCAGCAGGACTACGAGCTCCTACAATGAGCAGTTCTTC
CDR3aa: CASRTTSSYNEQFF

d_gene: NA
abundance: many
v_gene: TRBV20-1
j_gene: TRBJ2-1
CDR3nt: TGCAGTGCTAGATCCCACAATGAGCAGTTCTTC
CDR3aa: CSARSHNEQFF

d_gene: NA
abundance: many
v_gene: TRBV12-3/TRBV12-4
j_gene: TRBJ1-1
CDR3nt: TGTGCCAGCCGATCCGGACGTATGAACACTGAAGCTTTCTTT
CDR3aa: CASRSGRMNTEAFF

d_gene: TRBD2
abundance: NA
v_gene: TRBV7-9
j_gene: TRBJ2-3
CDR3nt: TGTGCCAGCAGCTCGGCCCTACTAGCGGGGGGCACAGATACGCAGTATTTT
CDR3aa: CASSSALLAGGTDTQYF

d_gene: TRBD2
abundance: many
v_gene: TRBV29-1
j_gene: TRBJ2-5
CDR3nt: TGCAGCGTTCAAGGGGGCGGGAGGGCCCCAGAGACCCAGTACTTC
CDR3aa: CSVQGGGRAPETQYF

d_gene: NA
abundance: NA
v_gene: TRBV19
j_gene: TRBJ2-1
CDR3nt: TGTGTCAGTAGTATCGCAGCCGGCGCCTACAATGAGCAGTTCTTC
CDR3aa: CVSSIAAGAYNEQFF

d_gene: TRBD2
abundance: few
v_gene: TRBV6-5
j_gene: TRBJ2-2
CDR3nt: TGTGCCAGCAGTTACGGAAGCGGGGGCACCGGGGAGCTGTTTTTT
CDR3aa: CASSYGSGGTGELFF

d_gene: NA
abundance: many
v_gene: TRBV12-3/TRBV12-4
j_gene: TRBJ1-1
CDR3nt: TGTGCCAGCAGTTCCTCCCCAGAGAACACTGAAGCTTTCTTT
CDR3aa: CASSSSPENTEAFF

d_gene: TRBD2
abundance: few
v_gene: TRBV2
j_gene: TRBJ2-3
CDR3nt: TGTGCCAGCAGCGCCCCCCTTAGCGGGGGGGCCCCCACAGATACGCAGTATTTT
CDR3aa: CASSAPLSGGAPTDTQYF

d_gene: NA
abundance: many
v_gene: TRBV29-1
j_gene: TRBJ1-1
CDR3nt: TGCAGCGTTGAAAAACAGAACACTGAAGCTTTCTTT
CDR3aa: CSVEKQNTEAFF

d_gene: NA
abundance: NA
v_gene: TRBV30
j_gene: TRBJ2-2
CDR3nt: TGTGCCTGGAGCACACTAGCACCGGAAGAAGGGGAGCTGTTTTTT
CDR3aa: CAWSTLAPEEGELFF

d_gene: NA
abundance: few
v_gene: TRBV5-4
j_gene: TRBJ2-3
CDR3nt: TGTGCCAGCAGCCAGCTGACAGGCGCAAGCACAGATACGCAGTATTTT
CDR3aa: CASSQLTGASTDTQYF

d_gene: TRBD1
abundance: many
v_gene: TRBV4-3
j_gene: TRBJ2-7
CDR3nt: TGCGCCAGCAGCCAGGCCGGGACAGGGGTCGAGCAGTACTTC
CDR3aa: CASSQAGTGVEQYF

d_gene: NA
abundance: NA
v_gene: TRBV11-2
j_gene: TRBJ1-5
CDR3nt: TGTGCCAGCAGCTTAAACGTTAGGGAGGATCAGCCCCAGCATTTT
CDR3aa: CASSLNVREDQPQHF

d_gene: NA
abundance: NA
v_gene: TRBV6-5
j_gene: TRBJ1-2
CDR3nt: TGTGCCAGCACCACGGGTCGCAGGTTAGCTAACTATGGCTACACCTTC
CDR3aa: CASTTGRRLANYGYTF

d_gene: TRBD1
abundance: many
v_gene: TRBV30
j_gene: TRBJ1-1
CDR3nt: TGTGCCTGGAAAACGGGGACAGGGAACACTGAAGCTTTCTTT
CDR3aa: CAWKTGTGNTEAFF

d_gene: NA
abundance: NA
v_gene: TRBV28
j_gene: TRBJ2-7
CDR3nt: TGTGCCAGCAGTGGCCGGGACATCTCCTACGAGCAGTACTTC
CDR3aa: CASSGRDISYEQYF

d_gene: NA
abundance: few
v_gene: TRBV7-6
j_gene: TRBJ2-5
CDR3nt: TGTGCCAGCAGCTTAGTGACCAAAGAGACCCAGTACTTC
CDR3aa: CASSLVTKETQYF

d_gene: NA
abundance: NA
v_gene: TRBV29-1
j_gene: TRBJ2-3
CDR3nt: TGCAGCGTTGAAGAGGGTCCCACAGATACGCAGTATTTT
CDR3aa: CSVEEGPTDTQYF

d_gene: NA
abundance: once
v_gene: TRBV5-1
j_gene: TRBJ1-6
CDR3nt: TGCGCCAGCACAACAGGGATAAGTTCACCCCTCCACTTT
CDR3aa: CASTTGISSPLHF

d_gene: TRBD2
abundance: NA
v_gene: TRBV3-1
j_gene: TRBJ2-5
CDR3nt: TGTGCCAGCAGCCAAGCGGGAGGTGGAACCCAGTACTTC
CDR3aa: CASSQAGGGTQYF

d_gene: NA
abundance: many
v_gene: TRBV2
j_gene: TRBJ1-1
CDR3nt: TGTGCCAGCAGCTACAGGGCCCGTTCTTTAATTGAAGCTTTCTTT
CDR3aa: CASSYRARSLIEAFF